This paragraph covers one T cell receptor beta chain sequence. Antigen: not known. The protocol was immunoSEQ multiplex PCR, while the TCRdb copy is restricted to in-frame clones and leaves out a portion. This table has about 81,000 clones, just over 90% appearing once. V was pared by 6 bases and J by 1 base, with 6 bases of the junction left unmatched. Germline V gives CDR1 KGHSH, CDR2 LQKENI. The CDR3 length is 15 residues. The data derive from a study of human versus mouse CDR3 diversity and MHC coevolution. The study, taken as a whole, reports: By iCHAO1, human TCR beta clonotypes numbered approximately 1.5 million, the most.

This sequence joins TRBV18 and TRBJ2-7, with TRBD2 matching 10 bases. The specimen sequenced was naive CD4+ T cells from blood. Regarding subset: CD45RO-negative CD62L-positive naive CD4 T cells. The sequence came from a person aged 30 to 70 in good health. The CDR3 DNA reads TGTGCCAGCTCCCGTCGGACTAGCGGATCCTACGAGCAGTACTTC. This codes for CASSRRTSGSYEQYF. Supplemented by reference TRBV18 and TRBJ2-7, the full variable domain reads NAGVMQNPRHLVRRRGQEARLRCSPMKGHSHVYWYRQLPEEGLKFMVYLQKENIIDESGMPKERFSAEFPKEGPSILRIQQVVRGDSAAYFCASSRRTSGSYEQYFGPGTRLTVT.